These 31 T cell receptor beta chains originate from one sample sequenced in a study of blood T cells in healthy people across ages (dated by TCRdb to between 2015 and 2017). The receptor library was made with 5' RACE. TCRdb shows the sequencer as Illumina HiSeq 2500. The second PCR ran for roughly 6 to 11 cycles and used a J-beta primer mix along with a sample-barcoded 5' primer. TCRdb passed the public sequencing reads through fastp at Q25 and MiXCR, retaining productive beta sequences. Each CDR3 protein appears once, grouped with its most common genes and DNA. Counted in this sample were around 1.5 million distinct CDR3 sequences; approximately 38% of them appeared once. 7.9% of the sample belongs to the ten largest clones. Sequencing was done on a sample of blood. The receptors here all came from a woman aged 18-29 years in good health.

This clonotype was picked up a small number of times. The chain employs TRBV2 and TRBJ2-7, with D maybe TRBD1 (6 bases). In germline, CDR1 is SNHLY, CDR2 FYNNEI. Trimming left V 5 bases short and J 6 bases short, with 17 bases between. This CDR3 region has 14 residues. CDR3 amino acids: CASSLQGILSEQYF. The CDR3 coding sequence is TGTGCCAGCAGTTTACAGGGTATATTGTCCGAGCAGTACTTC.

The CDR3 loop reads CASPREGDTEAFF. The CDR3 DNA sequence: TGTGCCAGCCCTAGGGAGGGCGACACTGAAGCTTTCTTT. The chain uses TRBV12-3 or TRBV12-4 and TRBJ1-1; D unclear. This CDR3 spans 13 amino acids. Trimming removed 8 bases from V and 3 bases from J, with 13 bases in between.

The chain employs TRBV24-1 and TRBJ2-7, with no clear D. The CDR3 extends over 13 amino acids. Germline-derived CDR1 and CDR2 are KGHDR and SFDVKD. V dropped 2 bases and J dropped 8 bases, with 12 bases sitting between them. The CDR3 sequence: CATSDSAPQKQYF. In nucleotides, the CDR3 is TGTGCCACCAGTGATTCGGCCCCACAGAAGCAGTACTTC.

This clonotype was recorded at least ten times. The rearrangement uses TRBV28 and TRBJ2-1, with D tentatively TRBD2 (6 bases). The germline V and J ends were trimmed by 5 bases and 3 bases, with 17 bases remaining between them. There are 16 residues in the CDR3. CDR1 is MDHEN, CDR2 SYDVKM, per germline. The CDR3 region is CASSPRLVGGYNEQFF. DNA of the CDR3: TGTGCCAGCAGTCCCCGTTTAGTGGGGGGCTACAATGAGCAGTTCTTC.

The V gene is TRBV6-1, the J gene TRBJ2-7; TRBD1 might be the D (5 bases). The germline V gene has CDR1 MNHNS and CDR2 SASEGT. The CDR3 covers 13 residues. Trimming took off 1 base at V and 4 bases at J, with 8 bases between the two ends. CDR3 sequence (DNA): TGTGCCAGCAGTGAAGGGGGCTGGTACGAGCAGTACTTC. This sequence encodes CASSEGGWYEQYF.

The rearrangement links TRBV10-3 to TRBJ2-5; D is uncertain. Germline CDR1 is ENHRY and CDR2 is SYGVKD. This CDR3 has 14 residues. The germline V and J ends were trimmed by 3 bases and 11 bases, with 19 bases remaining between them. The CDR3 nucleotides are TGTGCCATCAGTGACCAAAGGGCAAGATATGAGCAGTACTTC. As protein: CAISDQRARYEQYF.

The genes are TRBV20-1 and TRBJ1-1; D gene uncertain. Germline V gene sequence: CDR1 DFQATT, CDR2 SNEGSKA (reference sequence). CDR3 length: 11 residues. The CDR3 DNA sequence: TGCAGCTTCAGACAGAACACTGAAGCTTTCTTT. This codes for CSFRQNTEAFF.

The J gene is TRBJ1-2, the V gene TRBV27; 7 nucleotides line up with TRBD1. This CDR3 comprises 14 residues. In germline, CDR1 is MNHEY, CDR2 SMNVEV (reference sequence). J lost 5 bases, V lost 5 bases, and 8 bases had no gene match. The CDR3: CASSVYGDSYGYTF. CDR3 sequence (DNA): TGTGCCAGCAGTGTCTACGGGGACAGTTATGGCTACACCTTC.

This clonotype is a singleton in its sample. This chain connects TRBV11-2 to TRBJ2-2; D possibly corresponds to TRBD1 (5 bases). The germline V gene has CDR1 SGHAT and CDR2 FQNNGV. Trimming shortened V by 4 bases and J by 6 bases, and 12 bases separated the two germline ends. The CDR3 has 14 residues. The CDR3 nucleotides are TGTGCCAGCAGCTATTCGGTAGGGGCCGGGGAGCTGTTTTTT. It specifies CASSYSVGAGELFF.

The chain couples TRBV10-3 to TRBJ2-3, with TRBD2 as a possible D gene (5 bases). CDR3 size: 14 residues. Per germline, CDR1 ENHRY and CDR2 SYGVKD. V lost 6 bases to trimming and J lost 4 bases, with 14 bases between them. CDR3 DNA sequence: TGTGCCATCAGGCGTGGCGGGCCGGCAGATACGCAGTATTTT. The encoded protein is CAIRRGGPADTQYF.

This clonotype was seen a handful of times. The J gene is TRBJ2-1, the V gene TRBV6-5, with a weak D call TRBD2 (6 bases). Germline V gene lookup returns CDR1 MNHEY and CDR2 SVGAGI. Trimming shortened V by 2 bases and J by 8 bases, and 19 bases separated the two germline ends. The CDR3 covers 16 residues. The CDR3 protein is CASSYDTSFYGDEQFF. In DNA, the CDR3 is TGTGCCAGCAGTTACGACACTAGCTTTTATGGCGATGAGCAGTTCTTC.

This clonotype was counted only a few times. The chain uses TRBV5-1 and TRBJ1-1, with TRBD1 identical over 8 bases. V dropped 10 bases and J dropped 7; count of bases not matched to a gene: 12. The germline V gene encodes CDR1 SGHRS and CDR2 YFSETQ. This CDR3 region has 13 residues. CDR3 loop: CASAPTGVDEAFF. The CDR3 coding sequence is TGCGCCTCCGCCCCGACAGGGGTTGATGAAGCTTTCTTT.

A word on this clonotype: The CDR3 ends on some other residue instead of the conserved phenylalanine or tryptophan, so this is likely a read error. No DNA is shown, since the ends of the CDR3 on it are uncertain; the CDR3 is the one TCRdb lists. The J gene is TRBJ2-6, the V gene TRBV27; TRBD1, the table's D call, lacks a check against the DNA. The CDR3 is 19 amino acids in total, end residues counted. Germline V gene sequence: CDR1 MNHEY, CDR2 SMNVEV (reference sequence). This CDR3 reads CASRPGGTGSISGANVLTL.

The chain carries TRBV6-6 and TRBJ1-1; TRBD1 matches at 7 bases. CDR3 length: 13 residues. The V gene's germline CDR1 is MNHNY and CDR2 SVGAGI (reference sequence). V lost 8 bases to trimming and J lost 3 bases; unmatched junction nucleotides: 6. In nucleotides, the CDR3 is TGTGCCAGCCGTTCAGGGGGAGACACTGAAGCTTTCTTT. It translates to CASRSGGDTEAFF.

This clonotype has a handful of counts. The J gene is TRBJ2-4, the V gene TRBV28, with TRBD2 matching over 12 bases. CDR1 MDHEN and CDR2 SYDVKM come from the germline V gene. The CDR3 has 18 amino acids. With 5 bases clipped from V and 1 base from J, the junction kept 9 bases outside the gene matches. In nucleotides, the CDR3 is TGTGCCAGCAGTCTGGGACTAGCGGGCGCCACGGCCAAAAACATTCAGTACTTC. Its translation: CASSLGLAGATAKNIQYF.

The CDR3 spells CASSFGHGKHEQYF. In nucleotides, the CDR3 is TGTGCCAGCAGCTTCGGACATGGGAAACACGAGCAGTACTTC. The V call is TRBV5-4, the J call TRBJ2-7; a possible D gene is TRBD1 (5 bases). V was trimmed by 2 bases and J by 5 bases, leaving 14 bases between them. CDR1 and CDR2 (germline): SGHNT, YYREEE (reference sequence). The CDR3 is 14 residues long. Full variable domain (remainder filled in from reference TRBV5-4 and TRBJ2-7): ETGVTQSPTHLIKTRGQQVTLRCSSQSGHNTVSWYQQALGQGPQFIFQYYREEENGRGNFPPRFSGLQFPNYSSELNVNALELDDSALYLCASSFGHGKHEQYFGPGTRLTVT.

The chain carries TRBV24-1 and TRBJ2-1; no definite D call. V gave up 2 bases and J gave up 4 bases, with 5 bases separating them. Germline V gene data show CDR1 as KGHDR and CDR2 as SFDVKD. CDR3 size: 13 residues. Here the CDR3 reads CATSDSEYNEQFF. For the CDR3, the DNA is TGTGCCACCAGTGATTCGGAATACAATGAGCAGTTCTTC.

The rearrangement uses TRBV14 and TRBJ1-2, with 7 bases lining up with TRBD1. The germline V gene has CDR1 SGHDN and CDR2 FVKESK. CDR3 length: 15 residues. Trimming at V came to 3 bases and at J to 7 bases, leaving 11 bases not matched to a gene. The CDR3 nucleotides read TGTGCCAGCAGCCATGGAAGGGGGCTCTGGTGTGGCTACACCTTC. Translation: CASSHGRGLWCGYTF.

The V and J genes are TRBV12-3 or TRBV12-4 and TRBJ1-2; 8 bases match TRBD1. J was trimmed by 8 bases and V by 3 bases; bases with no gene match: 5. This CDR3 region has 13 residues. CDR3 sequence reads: CASSFIQGAGYTF. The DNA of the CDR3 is TGTGCCAGCAGTTTTATTCAGGGGGCCGGCTACACCTTC.

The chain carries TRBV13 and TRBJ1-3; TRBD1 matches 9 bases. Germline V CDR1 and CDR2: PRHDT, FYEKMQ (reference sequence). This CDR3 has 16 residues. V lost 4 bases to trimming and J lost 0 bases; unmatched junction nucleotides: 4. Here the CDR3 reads CASSSGQGISGNTIYF. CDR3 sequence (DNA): TGTGCCAGCAGCTCCGGACAGGGGATCTCTGGAAACACCATATATTTT. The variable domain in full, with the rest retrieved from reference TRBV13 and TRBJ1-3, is AAGVIQSPRHLIKEKRETATLKCYPIPRHDTVYWYQQGPGQDPQFLISFYEKMQSDKGSIPDRFSAQQFSDYHSELNMSSLELGDSALYFCASSSGQGISGNTIYFGEGSWLTVV.

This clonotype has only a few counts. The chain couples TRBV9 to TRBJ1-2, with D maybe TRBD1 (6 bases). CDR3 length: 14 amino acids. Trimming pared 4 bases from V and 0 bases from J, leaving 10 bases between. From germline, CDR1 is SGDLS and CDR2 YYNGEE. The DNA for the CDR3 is TGTGCCAGCAGCCCTGGGGGGCCTAACTATGGCTACACCTTC. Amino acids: CASSPGGPNYGYTF. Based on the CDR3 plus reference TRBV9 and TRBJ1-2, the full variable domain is DSGVTQTPKHLITATGQRVTLRCSPRSGDLSVYWYQQSLDQGLQFLIQYYNGEERAKGNILERFSAQQFPDLHSELNLSSLELGDSALYFCASSPGGPNYGYTFGSGTRLTVV.

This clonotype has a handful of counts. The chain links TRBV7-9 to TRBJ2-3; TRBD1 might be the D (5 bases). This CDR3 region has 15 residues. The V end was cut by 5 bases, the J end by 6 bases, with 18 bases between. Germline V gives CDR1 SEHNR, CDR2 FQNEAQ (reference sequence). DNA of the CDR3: TGTGCCAGCAGCCCCCCCGTAGCAGGGAAGGATACGCAGTATTTT. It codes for CASSPPVAGKDTQYF.

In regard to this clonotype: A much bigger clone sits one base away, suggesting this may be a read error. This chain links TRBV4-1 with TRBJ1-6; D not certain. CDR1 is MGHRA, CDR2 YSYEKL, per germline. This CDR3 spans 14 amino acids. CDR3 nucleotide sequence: TGCGCCAGCGGCCAACGGGAATATAATTCACCCCTCCACTTT. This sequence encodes CASGQREYNSPLHF.

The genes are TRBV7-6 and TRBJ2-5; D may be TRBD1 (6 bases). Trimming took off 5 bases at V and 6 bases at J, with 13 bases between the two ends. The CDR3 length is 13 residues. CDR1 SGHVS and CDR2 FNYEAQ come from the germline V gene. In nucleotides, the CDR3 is TGTGCCAGCAGCCGGAACAGGGTTAAGACCCAGTACTTC. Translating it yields CASSRNRVKTQYF. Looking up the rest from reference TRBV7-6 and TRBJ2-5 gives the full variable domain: GAGVSQSPRYKVTKRGQDVALRCDPISGHVSLYWYRQALGQGPEFLTYFNYEAQQDKSGLPNDRFSAERPEGSISTLTIQRTEQRDSAMYRCASSRNRVKTQYFGPGTRLLVL.

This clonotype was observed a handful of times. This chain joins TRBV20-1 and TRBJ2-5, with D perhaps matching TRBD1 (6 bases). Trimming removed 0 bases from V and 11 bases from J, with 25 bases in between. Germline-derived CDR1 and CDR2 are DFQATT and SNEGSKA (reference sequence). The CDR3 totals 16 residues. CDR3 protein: CSARDLSDRRLPEQYF. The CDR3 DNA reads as TGCAGTGCTAGAGATCTGAGTGACAGGAGACTTCCTGAGCAGTACTTC.

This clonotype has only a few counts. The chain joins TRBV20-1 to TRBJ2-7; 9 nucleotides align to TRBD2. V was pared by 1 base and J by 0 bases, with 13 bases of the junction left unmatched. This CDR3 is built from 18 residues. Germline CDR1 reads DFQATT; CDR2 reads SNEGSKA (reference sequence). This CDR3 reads CSARGGGLAGSSSYEQYF. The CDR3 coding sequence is TGCAGTGCTAGAGGGGGAGGTCTAGCGGGGAGTAGCTCCTACGAGCAGTACTTC.

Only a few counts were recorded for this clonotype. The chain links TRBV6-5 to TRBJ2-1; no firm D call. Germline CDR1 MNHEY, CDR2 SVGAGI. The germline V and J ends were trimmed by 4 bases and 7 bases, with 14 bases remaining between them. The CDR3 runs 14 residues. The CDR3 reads CASSSLRLSNEQFF. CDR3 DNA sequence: TGTGCCAGCAGTTCCTTACGGTTAAGTAATGAGCAGTTCTTC.

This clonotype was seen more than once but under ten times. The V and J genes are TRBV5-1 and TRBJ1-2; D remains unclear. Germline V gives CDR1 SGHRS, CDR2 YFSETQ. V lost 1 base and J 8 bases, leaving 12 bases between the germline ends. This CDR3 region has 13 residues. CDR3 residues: CASSLQGLEGYTF. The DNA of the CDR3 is TGCGCCAGCAGCTTGCAAGGGCTCGAGGGCTACACCTTC. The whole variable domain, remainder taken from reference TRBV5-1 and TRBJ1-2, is KAGVTQTPRYLIKTRGQQVTLSCSPISGHRSVSWYQQTPGQGLQFLFEYFSETQRNKGNFPGRFSGRQFSNSRSEMNVSTLELGDSALYLCASSLQGLEGYTFGSGTRLTVV.

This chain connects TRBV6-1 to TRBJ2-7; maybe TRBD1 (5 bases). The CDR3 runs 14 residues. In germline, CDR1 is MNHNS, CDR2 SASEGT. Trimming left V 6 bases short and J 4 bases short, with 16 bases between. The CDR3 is CASRLPTETYEQYF. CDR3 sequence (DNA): TGTGCCAGCAGACTCCCGACAGAGACTTACGAGCAGTACTTC.

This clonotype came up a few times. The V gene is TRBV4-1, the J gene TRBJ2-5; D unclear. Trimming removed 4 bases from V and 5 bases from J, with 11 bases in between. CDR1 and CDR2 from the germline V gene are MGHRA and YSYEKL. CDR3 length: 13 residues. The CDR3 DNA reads TGCGCCAGCAGCCGGACCGTGCCGGAGACCCAGTACTTC. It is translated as CASSRTVPETQYF.

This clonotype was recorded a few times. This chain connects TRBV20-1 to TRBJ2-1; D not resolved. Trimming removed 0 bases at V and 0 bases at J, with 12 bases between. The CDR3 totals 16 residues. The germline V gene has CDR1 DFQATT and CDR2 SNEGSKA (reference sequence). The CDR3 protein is CSARDGIVSSYNEQFF. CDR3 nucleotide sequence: TGCAGTGCTAGAGATGGGATAGTCTCCTCCTACAATGAGCAGTTCTTC.